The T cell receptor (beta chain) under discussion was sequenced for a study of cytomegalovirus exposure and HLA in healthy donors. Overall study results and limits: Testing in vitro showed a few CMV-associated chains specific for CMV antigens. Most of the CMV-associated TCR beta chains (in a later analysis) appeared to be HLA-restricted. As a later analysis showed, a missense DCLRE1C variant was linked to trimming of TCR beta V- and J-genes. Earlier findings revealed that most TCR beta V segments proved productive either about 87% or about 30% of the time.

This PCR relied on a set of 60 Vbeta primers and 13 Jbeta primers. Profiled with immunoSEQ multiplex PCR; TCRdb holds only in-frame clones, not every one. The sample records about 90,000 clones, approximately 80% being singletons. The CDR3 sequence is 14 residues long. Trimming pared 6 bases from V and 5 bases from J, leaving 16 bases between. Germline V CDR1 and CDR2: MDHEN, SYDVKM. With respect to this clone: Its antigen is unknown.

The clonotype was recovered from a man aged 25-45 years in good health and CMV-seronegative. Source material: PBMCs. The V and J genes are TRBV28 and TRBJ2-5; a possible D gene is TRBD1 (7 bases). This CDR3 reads CASSPAGQLETQYF. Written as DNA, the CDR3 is TGTGCCAGCAGCCCCGCGGGACAGTTGGAGACCCAGTACTTC.